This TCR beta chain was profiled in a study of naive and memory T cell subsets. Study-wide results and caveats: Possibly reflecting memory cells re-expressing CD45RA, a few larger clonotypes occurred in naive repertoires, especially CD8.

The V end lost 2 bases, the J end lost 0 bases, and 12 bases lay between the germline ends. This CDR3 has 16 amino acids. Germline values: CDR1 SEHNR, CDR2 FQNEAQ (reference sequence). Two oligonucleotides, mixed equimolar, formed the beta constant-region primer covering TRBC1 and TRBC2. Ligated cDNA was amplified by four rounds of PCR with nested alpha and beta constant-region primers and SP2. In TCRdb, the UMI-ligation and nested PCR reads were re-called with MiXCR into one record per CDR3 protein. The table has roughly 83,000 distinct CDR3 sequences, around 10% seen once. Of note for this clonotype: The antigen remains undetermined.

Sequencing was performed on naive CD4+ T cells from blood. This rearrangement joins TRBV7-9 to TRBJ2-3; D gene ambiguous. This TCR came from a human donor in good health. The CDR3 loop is CASSLFTKYSTDTQYF. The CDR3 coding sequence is TGTGCCAGCAGCTTATTCACAAAATACAGCACAGATACGCAGTATTTT.